This TCR beta chain was observed in a study of cytomegalovirus exposure and HLA in healthy donors. The germline gives CDR1 SGHTA, CDR2 FQGTGA. The length of the CDR3 is 12 residues. Trimming pared 1 base from V and 6 bases from J, leaving 5 bases between. Libraries were prepared by immunoSEQ multiplex PCR; TCRdb keeps only in-frame clonotypes and omits some of them. The data hold roughly 65,000 clones, with around 90% observed a single time. The chain is built from TRBV7-3 and TRBJ2-3, with no clear D. The specimen was PBMCs. The clonotype comes from a young man in good health and CMV-seronegative. CDR3 amino acids: CASSLNRDTQYF. The CDR3 coding sequence is TGTGCCAGCAGCTTAAACCGGGATACGCAGTATTTT. The variable domain in full, completed from reference TRBV7-3 and TRBJ2-3, reads GAGVSQTPSNKVTEKGKYVELRCDPISGHTALYWYRQSLGQGPEFLIYFQGTGAADDSGLPNDRFFAVRPEGSVSTLKIQRTERGDSAVYLCASSLNRDTQYFGPGTRLTVL.